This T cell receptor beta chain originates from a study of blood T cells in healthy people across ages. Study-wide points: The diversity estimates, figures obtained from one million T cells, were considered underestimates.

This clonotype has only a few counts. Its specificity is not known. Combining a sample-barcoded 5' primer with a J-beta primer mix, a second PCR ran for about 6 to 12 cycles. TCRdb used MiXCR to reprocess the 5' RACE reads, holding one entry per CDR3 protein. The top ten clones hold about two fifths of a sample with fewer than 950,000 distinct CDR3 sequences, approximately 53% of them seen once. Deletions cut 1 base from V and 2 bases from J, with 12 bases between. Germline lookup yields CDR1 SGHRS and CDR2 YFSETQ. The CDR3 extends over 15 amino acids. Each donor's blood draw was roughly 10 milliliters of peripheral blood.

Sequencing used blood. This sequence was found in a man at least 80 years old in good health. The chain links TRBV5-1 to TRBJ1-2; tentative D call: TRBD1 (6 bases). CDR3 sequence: CASSLTRDKNYGYTF. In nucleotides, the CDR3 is TGCGCCAGCAGCTTGACCAGGGACAAGAACTATGGCTACACCTTC.